Shown below are 28 T cell receptor beta chains from a single sample sequenced in a study of cytomegalovirus exposure and HLA in healthy donors (dated by TCRdb to about 2017). Library preparation employed the immunoSEQ multiplex PCR assay. For the multiplex PCR, a mixture combining 60 forward primers for TCR Vbeta segments and 13 reverse primers for TCR Jbeta segments was used. Held by TCRdb, this immuneACCESS table contains in-frame sequences only and omits some clones. Under half of the omission traces to an unresolved V gene where checked; the cause of the rest is unknown. The sample table records roughly 200,000 clones; 70% to 85% of these occur just once. More than 3% of the sample rests with the top ten. The sequencing sample was made of PBMCs. These receptor sequences come from a woman aged 60 to 75 in good health and CMV-seropositive.

The chain has TRBV7-9 and TRBJ2-7, with 7 positions matching TRBD1. This CDR3 comprises 15 residues. In germline, CDR1 is SEHNR, CDR2 FQNEAQ (reference sequence). V gave up 2 bases and J gave up 0 bases; unmatched junction bases: 4. CDR3 nucleotides: TGTGCCAGCAGCTTACCCGGGACAGCCTCCTACGAGCAGTACTTC. Protein: CASSLPGTASYEQYF.

The J gene is TRBJ2-2, the V gene TRBV7-3; no firm D call. V was cut by 4 bases and J by 6 bases, with 12 bases left in between. The germline gives CDR1 SGHTA, CDR2 FQGTGA. The CDR3 has 14 residues. CDR3 in amino acids: CASSSREEPGELFF. DNA of the CDR3: TGTGCCAGCAGCTCCCGTGAGGAACCCGGGGAGCTGTTTTTT.

V gene TRBV19 combines with J gene TRBJ2-3; D ambiguous. CDR1 and CDR2 from the germline V gene are LNHDA and SQIVND (reference sequence). Deletions cut 6 bases from V and 1 base from J, with 14 bases between. CDR3 length: 15 amino acids. The CDR3 is CASRPGGRGTDTQYF. CDR3 in DNA: TGTGCCAGTAGACCGGGTGGCCGTGGCACAGATACGCAGTATTTT. Based on the CDR3 plus reference TRBV19 and TRBJ2-3, the full variable domain is DGGITQSPKYLFRKEGQNVTLSCEQNLNHDAMYWYRQDPGQGLRLIYYSQIVNDFQKGDIAEGYSVSREKKESFPLTVTSAQKNPTAFYLCASRPGGRGTDTQYFGPGTRLTVL.

This chain uses TRBV5-4 with TRBJ2-7, with 11 bases that match TRBD1. Losses at the gene ends were 3 bases for V and 2 bases for J; bases not matched to a gene: 7. The germline V gene encodes CDR1 SGHNT and CDR2 YYREEE (reference sequence). The CDR3 spans 16 residues. This chain's CDR3 is CASSSDLDRGPYEQYF. DNA of the CDR3: TGTGCCAGCAGCTCTGATCTGGACAGGGGGCCCTACGAGCAGTACTTC.

This clone was found a few times. The chain couples TRBV7-2 to TRBJ2-5; 7 positions agree with TRBD2. This CDR3 is 17 amino acids long. V trimming: 2 bases; J trimming: 5 bases; junction bases outside the gene matches: 14. From germline, CDR1 is SGHTA and CDR2 FQGNSA. The CDR3 DNA is TGTGCCAGCAGCTTATACGACTGGCGGGGGAAGACGGAGACCCAGTACTTC. Amino acid sequence: CASSLYDWRGKTETQYF.

V and J are TRBV6-1 and TRBJ2-7; TRBD1 agrees at 9 bases. The trim removed 2 bases at V and 6 bases at J, leaving 5 bases unmatched. The CDR3 extends over 14 amino acids. Germline lookup yields CDR1 MNHNS and CDR2 SASEGT. The CDR3 DNA sequence: TGTGCCAGCAGTGAATTTACAGGGGGCGTCGAGCAGTACTTC. Its protein product is CASSEFTGGVEQYF.

A few counts support this clone. DNA of the CDR3: TGCGCCAGCAGCCAAGCGGGGGGTGGAGACACAGATACGCAGTATTTT. It codes for CASSQAGGGDTDTQYF. J is TRBJ2-3 and V is TRBV4-1; 7 nucleotides match TRBD2. Germline lookup yields CDR1 MGHRA and CDR2 YSYEKL. Germline trimming cut 1 base from V and 2 bases from J; bases unmatched to any gene: 6. This CDR3 has 16 amino acids.

The rearrangement joins TRBV27 to TRBJ1-6, with 7 bases aligning to TRBD1. The V gene end was trimmed by 3 bases and the J gene end by 6 bases; junction bases not matched to a gene: 20. From germline, CDR1 is MNHEY and CDR2 SMNVEV (reference sequence). The CDR3 is 20 residues long. The CDR3 sequence: CASSFLAPLGGRASNSPLHF. CDR3 nucleotides: TGTGCCAGCAGTTTTCTGGCCCCTTTAGGGGGCAGGGCCTCTAATTCACCCCTCCACTTT.

The chain recombines TRBV18 with TRBJ1-2, with 7 nucleotides matching TRBD1. Germline loops: CDR1 KGHSH, CDR2 LQKENI. Trimming took 1 base from V and 6 from J; bases not matched to a gene: 5. The CDR3 extends over 14 amino acids. CDR3 DNA: TGTGCCAGCTCACCACGAAGGGGGCTGGATGGCTACACCTTC. Translation: CASSPRRGLDGYTF.

In DNA form, the CDR3 reads TGTGCCAGCAGCGTAATGCCGGGAGTCGTTTCCTACGAGCAGTACTTC. Amino acid sequence: CASSVMPGVVSYEQYF. The genes are TRBV9 and TRBJ2-7, with a tentative D call TRBD2 (6 bases). The CDR3 loop spans 16 amino acids. In germline, CDR1 is SGDLS, CDR2 YYNGEE. The ends were cut back, 1 base at V and 1 base at J, with 15 bases in the middle.

The chain uses TRBV11-1 and TRBJ1-1, with a weak D call TRBD1 (5 bases). V dropped 8 bases and J dropped 4 bases, with 8 bases sitting between them. This CDR3 is 11 amino acids long. Germline V lookup: CDR1 SGHAT, CDR2 FQDESV (reference sequence). The CDR3 coding sequence is TGTGCCAGCGGGGGGGGCACTGAAGCTTTCTTT. The encoded protein is CASGGGTEAFF.

This rearrangement joins TRBV6-4 to TRBJ2-1; D is possibly TRBD2 (5 bases). This CDR3 has 10 amino acids. The V end lost 3 bases, the J end lost 13 bases, and 7 bases lay between the germline ends. Germline loops: CDR1 MRHNA, CDR2 SNTAGT. Here the CDR3 reads CASSEAEQFF. The CDR3 DNA reads as TGTGCCAGCAGTGAAGCGGAACAGTTCTTC.

This chain joins TRBV5-1 and TRBJ2-1, with 7 bases aligning to TRBD1. Germline assignment: CDR1 SGHRS and CDR2 YFSETQ. The CDR3 has 15 residues. V lost 2 bases and J lost 4; bases outside the gene matches: 6. CDR3 protein: CASSFAGTAYNEQFF. Here the CDR3 DNA reads TGCGCCAGCAGCTTTGCCGGGACAGCTTACAATGAGCAGTTCTTC.

This sequence joins TRBV6-5 and TRBJ1-5, with 10 bases lining up with TRBD1. CDR3 size: 14 residues. The J segment lost 4 bases and the V segment lost 7 bases, leaving 4 bases of the junction unmatched. Germline CDR1 and CDR2: MNHEY and SVGAGI. DNA of the CDR3: TGTGCCAGCATGGGACAGGGGTGGAATCAGCCCCAGCATTTT. It codes for CASMGQGWNQPQHF.

The sample holds a few counts of this clone. V and J are TRBV18 and TRBJ2-2; TRBD1 matches at 8 bases. The CDR3 sequence is 15 residues long. The V segment lost 5 bases and the J segment 0 bases; nucleotides outside the gene matches: 2. Germline loops: CDR1 KGHSH, CDR2 LQKENI. The CDR3 sequence is CASSAQGANTGELFF. The CDR3 bases are TGTGCCAGCTCAGCACAGGGGGCGAACACCGGGGAGCTGTTTTTT. Combining the CDR3 with reference TRBV18 and TRBJ2-2 gives the whole variable domain NAGVMQNPRHLVRRRGQEARLRCSPMKGHSHVYWYRQLPEEGLKFMVYLQKENIIDESGMPKERFSAEFPKEGPSILRIQQVVRGDSAAYFCASSAQGANTGELFFGEGSRLTVL.

The V and J genes are TRBV7-2 and TRBJ2-7; D is ambiguous. The V gene's germline CDR1 is SGHTA and CDR2 FQGNSA. Trimming took 1 base from V and 1 from J, leaving 11 bases between them. The CDR3 sequence is 15 residues long. DNA for the CDR3: TGTGCCAGCAGCTTAGGCCCGGGTAGATCCTACGAGCAGTACTTC. Its protein product is CASSLGPGRSYEQYF.

V gene TRBV18 combines with J gene TRBJ1-4; TRBD1 aligns across 7 bases. CDR1 and CDR2 (germline): KGHSH, LQKENI. The CDR3 is 16 residues long. J lost 7 bases, V lost 2 bases, and 10 bases had no gene match. The CDR3 region is CASSPVGGTVGEKLFF. CDR3 nucleotides: TGTGCCAGCTCACCAGTAGGCGGGACAGTCGGTGAAAAACTGTTTTTT.

This clone appeared a single time. CDR3 loop: CASSPPGGGTDTQYF. In DNA, the CDR3 is TGTGCCAGCTCACCCCCCGGGGGTGGGACAGATACGCAGTATTTT. The V call is TRBV18, the J call TRBJ2-3; tentatively, D is TRBD2 (6 bases). CDR1 is KGHSH and CDR2 is LQKENI in the germline V gene. This CDR3 has 15 amino acids. Trimming stripped 3 bases from V and 3 bases from J, with 13 bases between. The complete variable domain, with remaining parts taken from reference TRBV18 and TRBJ2-3, reads NAGVMQNPRHLVRRRGQEARLRCSPMKGHSHVYWYRQLPEEGLKFMVYLQKENIIDESGMPKERFSAEFPKEGPSILRIQQVVRGDSAAYFCASSPPGGGTDTQYFGPGTRLTVL.

This clone appeared a few times. The chain links TRBV7-9 to TRBJ2-3, with 11 bases matching TRBD2. Germline V gene sequence: CDR1 SEHNR, CDR2 FQNEAQ (reference sequence). The CDR3 sequence is 18 residues long. V was pared by 6 bases and J by 4 bases, with 15 bases of the junction left unmatched. CDR3: CASRSTSGSPRGADTQYF. The CDR3 coding sequence is TGTGCCAGCAGATCAACTAGCGGGAGTCCCCGAGGGGCAGATACGCAGTATTTT.

This sequence joins TRBV2 and TRBJ1-1; D not certain. CDR3 length equals 14 residues. CDR1 and CDR2 (germline): SNHLY, FYNNEI. Trimming removed 4 bases from V and 3 bases from J, with 12 bases in between. CDR3 nucleotide sequence: TGTGCCAGCAGTGTTCGCCGTCAGGACACTGAAGCTTTCTTT. Its protein is CASSVRRQDTEAFF.

This clone was detected only once. The V and J genes are TRBV30 and TRBJ2-2; the D is unclear. This CDR3 is 13 amino acids long. The ends were cut back, 3 bases at V and 4 bases at J, with 9 bases in the middle. The germline V gene encodes CDR1 GTSNPN and CDR2 SVGIG (reference sequence). DNA of the CDR3: TGTGCCTGGAGGGCAGGTCGCACCGGGGAGCTGTTTTTT. This codes for CAWRAGRTGELFF.

The rearrangement uses TRBV27 and TRBJ1-2; 7 bases are a match to TRBD1. The CDR3 has 13 residues. V shed 5 bases and J 4 bases; nucleotides not matched to a gene: 4. Germline values: CDR1 MNHEY, CDR2 SMNVEV (reference sequence). CDR3 residues: CASSQRTGYGYTF. The DNA for the CDR3 is TGTGCCAGCAGTCAACGGACAGGCTATGGCTACACCTTC.

The chain recombines TRBV6-1 with TRBJ2-7, with 9 bases lining up with TRBD1. Germline V gene data show CDR1 as MNHNS and CDR2 as SASEGT. The CDR3 has 13 residues. After removal of 8 bases from V and 5 bases from J, the junction contained 7 bases not matched to a gene. The CDR3 coding sequence is TGTGCCAGCGTTGGGACAGGGTTGCACGAGCAGTACTTC. Protein sequence: CASVGTGLHEQYF.

The J gene is TRBJ1-5, the V gene TRBV7-2; 9 bases line up with TRBD1. V was clipped by 5 bases and J by 1 base; unmatched bases: 12. The length of the CDR3 is 18 residues. Germline CDR1 SGHTA, CDR2 FQGNSA. As DNA, the CDR3 is TGTGCCAGCAGCCGACGCGCCGTGGACAGGGGCAGCAATCAGCCCCAGCATTTT. Translating it yields CASSRRAVDRGSNQPQHF.

The gene calls are TRBV5-1 and TRBJ1-1, with TRBD1 as a possible D gene (5 bases). Germline assignment: CDR1 SGHRS and CDR2 YFSETQ. The CDR3 has 15 residues. Trimming took 0 bases from V and 0 from J, leaving 9 bases between them. The CDR3 DNA reads TGCGCCAGCAGCTTGGTCGACAGCCTGAACACTGAAGCTTTCTTT. It is translated as CASSLVDSLNTEAFF.

Comment on this clone: The same CDR3 is also encoded by other DNA sequences in this sample. CDR3 residues: CASSPPGLAVYNEQFF. The CDR3 DNA is TGTGCCAGCTCACCGCCGGGACTAGCGGTGTACAATGAGCAGTTCTTC. The V call is TRBV18, the J call TRBJ2-1, with 11 bases that match TRBD2. The CDR3 consists of 16 residues. Germline V gene sequence: CDR1 KGHSH, CDR2 LQKENI. Trimming removed 3 bases from V and 4 bases from J; junction bases left unmatched: 5.

V and J are TRBV7-2 and TRBJ2-3; D unclear. CDR3 length equals 12 residues. Germline-derived CDR1 and CDR2 are SGHTA and FQGNSA. V dropped 5 bases and J dropped 5 bases, with 8 bases sitting between them. The CDR3 region has the DNA TGTGCCAGCAGCACTCTAGTAGATACGCAGTATTTT. Amino acids: CASSTLVDTQYF.

The chain carries TRBV28 and TRBJ2-1; D is uncertain. V was clipped by 1 base and J by 4 bases, with 2 bases between them. This CDR3 is built from 12 residues. Germline assignment: CDR1 MDHEN and CDR2 SYDVKM. CDR3 coding DNA: TGTGCCAGCAGTTTATCGTACAATGAGCAGTTCTTC. Encoded protein: CASSLSYNEQFF.